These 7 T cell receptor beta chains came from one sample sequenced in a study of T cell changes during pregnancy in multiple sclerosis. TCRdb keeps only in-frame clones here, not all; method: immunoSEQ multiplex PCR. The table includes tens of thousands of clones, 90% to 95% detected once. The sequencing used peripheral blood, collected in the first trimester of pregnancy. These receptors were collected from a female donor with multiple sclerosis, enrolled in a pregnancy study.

The DNA for the CDR3 is TGTGCCAGCAGCCGACAGAGGAACACTGAAGCTTTCTTT. Its protein product is CASSRQRNTEAFF. The rearrangement joins TRBV14 to TRBJ1-1; TRBD1 is a possible D gene (5 bases). V gave up 4 bases and J gave up 1 base, with 7 bases separating them. CDR1 is SGHDN, CDR2 FVKESK, per germline. The CDR3 runs 13 residues.

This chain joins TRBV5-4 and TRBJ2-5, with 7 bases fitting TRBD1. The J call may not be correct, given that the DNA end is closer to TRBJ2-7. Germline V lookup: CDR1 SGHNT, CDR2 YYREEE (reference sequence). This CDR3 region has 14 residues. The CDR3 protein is CASSFDRAVGEQYF. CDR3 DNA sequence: TGTGCCAGCAGCTTTGACAGGGCCGTTGGCGAGCAGTACTTC.

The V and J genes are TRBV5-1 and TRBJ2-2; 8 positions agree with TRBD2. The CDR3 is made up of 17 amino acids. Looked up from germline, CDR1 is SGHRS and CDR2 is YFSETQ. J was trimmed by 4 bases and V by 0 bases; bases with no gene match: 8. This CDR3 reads CASSLVRGLGVTGELFF. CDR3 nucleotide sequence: TGCGCCAGCAGCTTGGTTAGGGGACTAGGCGTCACCGGGGAGCTGTTTTTT.

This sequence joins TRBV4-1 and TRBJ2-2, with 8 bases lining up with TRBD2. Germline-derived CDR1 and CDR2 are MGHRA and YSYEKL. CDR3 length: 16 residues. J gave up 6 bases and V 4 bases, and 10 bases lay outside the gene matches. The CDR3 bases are TGCGCCAGCAGCCTACGGGATAGCGGGGCGGCCGGGGAGCTGTTTTTT. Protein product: CASSLRDSGAAGELFF.

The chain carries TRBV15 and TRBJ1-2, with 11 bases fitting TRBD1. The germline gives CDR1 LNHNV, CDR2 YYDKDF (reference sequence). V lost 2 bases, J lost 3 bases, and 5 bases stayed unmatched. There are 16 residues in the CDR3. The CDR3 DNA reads TGTGCCACCAGCAGAACTTGGACAGGGGGCCACTATGGCTACACCTTC. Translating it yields CATSRTWTGGHYGYTF.

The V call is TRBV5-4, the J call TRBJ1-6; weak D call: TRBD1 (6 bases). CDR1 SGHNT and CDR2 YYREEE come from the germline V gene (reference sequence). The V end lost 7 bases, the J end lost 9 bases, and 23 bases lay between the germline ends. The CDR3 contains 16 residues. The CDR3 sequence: CASHQSGEGVPSPLHF. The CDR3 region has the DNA TGTGCCAGCCATCAAAGCGGTGAGGGGGTCCCTTCACCCCTCCACTTT.

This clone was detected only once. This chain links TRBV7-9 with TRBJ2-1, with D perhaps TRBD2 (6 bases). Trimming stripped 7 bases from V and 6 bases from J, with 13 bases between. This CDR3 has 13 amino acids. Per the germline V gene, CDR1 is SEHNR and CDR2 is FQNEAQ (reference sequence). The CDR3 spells CASTTTSGNEQFF. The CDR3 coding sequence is TGTGCCAGCACGACGACTAGTGGCAATGAGCAGTTCTTC.